The 22 T cell receptor beta chains listed next were all sequenced from one sample in a study of cytomegalovirus exposure and HLA in healthy donors (dated by TCRdb to about 2017). The library relied on the immunoSEQ multiplex PCR assay. For the multiplex PCR, a mixture combining 60 forward primers for TCR Vbeta segments and 13 reverse primers for TCR Jbeta segments was used. In TCRdb, the immuneACCESS table is reduced to in-frame sequences with V and J assigned. These tables do not hold every clone; where another copy was compared, an unresolved V gene accounts for under half, and the others remain unexplained. The sample has around 50,000 clones on record, just under 85% of them singletons. The ten largest clones represent 2.9% of the sample. The material sequenced was PBMCs. All receptors come from a man aged 50 or older in good health and CMV-seronegative.

This clone was observed a handful of times. The chain carries TRBV28 and TRBJ2-2; 9 bases fit TRBD1. J was trimmed by 5 bases and V by 6 bases; bases with no gene match: 7. The CDR3 runs 15 residues. The germline gives CDR1 MDHEN, CDR2 SYDVKM. The CDR3 coding sequence is TGTGCCAGCAGGGCCGGGACAGGGTTTACCGGGGAGCTGTTTTTT. Amino acid sequence: CASRAGTGFTGELFF.

This rearrangement joins TRBV14 to TRBJ2-5, with 11 bases fitting TRBD1. The CDR3 is 15 residues long. Germline loops: CDR1 SGHDN, CDR2 FVKESK. J gave up 5 bases and V 1 base, and 3 bases lay outside the gene matches. The CDR3 here is CASSQGTGGRETQYF. DNA for the CDR3: TGTGCCAGCAGCCAAGGGACAGGGGGCCGGGAGACCCAGTACTTC.

The DNA of the CDR3 is TGCGCCAGCAGCGATCCGGGACAGGGAAAAAGCCTCTACGAGCAGTACTTC. This encodes CASSDPGQGKSLYEQYF. The chain links TRBV5-1 to TRBJ2-7; the match to TRBD1 covers 9 bases. Germline loops: CDR1 SGHRS, CDR2 YFSETQ. V was pared by 4 bases and J by 3 bases, with 14 bases of the junction left unmatched. The CDR3 loop spans 17 amino acids.

The chain links TRBV7-3 to TRBJ2-3; 9 nucleotides line up with TRBD2. The germline CDR1 and CDR2 sequences are SGHTA and FQGTGA. The CDR3 is made up of 16 amino acids. V trimming: 2 bases; J trimming: 2 bases; junction bases outside the gene matches: 5. CDR3 in DNA: TGTGCCAGCAGCTTAGCGGGGGGGCCCCCCACAGATACGCAGTATTTT. This sequence encodes CASSLAGGPPTDTQYF.

The chain has TRBV7-2 and TRBJ2-7, with TRBD2 identical over 9 bases. Germline values: CDR1 SGHTA, CDR2 FQGNSA. This CDR3 has 15 amino acids. Losses at the gene ends were 5 bases for V and 6 bases for J; bases not matched to a gene: 11. As DNA, the CDR3 is TGTGCCAGCAGCCCCCCCGGGACTAGCAGCGCCGAGCAGTACTTC. Translated, it gives CASSPPGTSSAEQYF.

The chain is built from TRBV7-3 and TRBJ2-7, with D possibly being TRBD2 (6 bases). CDR1 and CDR2 (germline): SGHTA, FQGTGA. The germline V and J ends were trimmed by 5 bases and 0 bases, with 14 bases remaining between them. The CDR3 has 15 residues. The CDR3 loop reads CASSPRVGGSYEQYF. The DNA for the CDR3 is TGTGCCAGCAGCCCCCGGGTGGGGGGCTCCTACGAGCAGTACTTC.

This clone was counted only a few times. The gene calls are TRBV28 and TRBJ1-3; tentatively, D is TRBD1 (5 bases). This CDR3 contains 13 residues. Germline V gives CDR1 MDHEN, CDR2 SYDVKM. V lost 2 bases, J lost 8 bases, and 10 bases lay in between. CDR3 bases: TGTGCCAGCAGTTTAAGTAGGGGCTACACCATATATTTT. Translating gives CASSLSRGYTIYF.

This chain connects TRBV7-6 to TRBJ1-3, with 7 bases aligning to TRBD1. This CDR3 has 15 amino acids. V trimming: 5 bases; J trimming: 2 bases; junction bases outside the gene matches: 6. From germline, CDR1 is SGHVS and CDR2 FNYEAQ. The CDR3 DNA sequence: TGTGCCAGCAGCGCGCAGGGGGGCGCTGGAAACACCATATATTTT. Translating gives CASSAQGGAGNTIYF.

The V call is TRBV11-2, the J call TRBJ2-3; TRBD1 aligns across 8 bases. The CDR3 is 13 residues long. Germline CDR1 SGHAT, CDR2 FQNNGV. With V trimmed by 4 bases and J by 4 bases, 1 base remained unmatched. Written as DNA, the CDR3 is TGTGCCAGCAGCTGGACAGGGTCAGATACGCAGTATTTT. It encodes CASSWTGSDTQYF.

V is TRBV27 and J is TRBJ2-1; possible D gene TRBD1, 6 bases. This CDR3 is 13 amino acids long. Germline CDR1 and CDR2: MNHEY and SMNVEV (reference sequence). The V end was cut by 5 bases, the J end by 8 bases, with 13 bases between. The DNA for the CDR3 is TGTGCCAGCAGTGCCAACAGGGACGATGAGCAGTTCTTC. It specifies CASSANRDDEQFF.

The chain recombines TRBV6-6 with TRBJ2-1; 10 nucleotides agree with TRBD1. Losses at the gene ends were 6 bases for V and 7 bases for J; bases not matched to a gene: 9. This CDR3 region has 15 residues. Germline V gives CDR1 MNHNY, CDR2 SVGAGI (reference sequence). CDR3 protein: CASSPRDRGRNEQFF. The DNA for the CDR3 is TGTGCCAGCAGCCCCCGGGACAGGGGAAGGAATGAGCAGTTCTTC.

This chain connects TRBV4-1 to TRBJ1-1; the D is unclear. V was trimmed by 3 bases and J by 3 bases, leaving 14 bases between them. The CDR3 has 15 residues. CDR1 MGHRA and CDR2 YSYEKL come from the germline V gene. The CDR3 loop is CASSQAAAGYTEAFF. The CDR3 DNA follows: TGCGCCAGCAGCCAGGCAGCGGCGGGGTACACTGAAGCTTTCTTT.

This chain links TRBV30 with TRBJ2-7; D perhaps matches TRBD1 (6 bases). Germline values: CDR1 GTSNPN, CDR2 SVGIG (reference sequence). V was trimmed by 5 bases and J by 6 bases, leaving 11 bases between them. The CDR3 sequence is 11 residues long. The CDR3 DNA sequence: TGTGCCTGGGCACAGGGCTCCGAGCAGTACTTC. Its protein product is CAWAQGSEQYF.

The chain uses TRBV28 and TRBJ1-2, with TRBD1 matching 9 bases. J lost 3 bases, V lost 4 bases, and 6 bases had no gene match. CDR1 is MDHEN, CDR2 SYDVKM, per germline. This CDR3 has 15 amino acids. The CDR3 protein is CASSSNRGQYYGYTF. The CDR3, as DNA: TGTGCCAGCAGTTCCAACAGGGGGCAGTACTATGGCTACACCTTC.

The V and J genes are TRBV7-9 and TRBJ1-5; 7 bases align to TRBD1. The J segment lost 7 bases and the V segment lost 5 bases, leaving 11 bases of the junction unmatched. Germline V lookup: CDR1 SEHNR, CDR2 FQNEAQ (reference sequence). This CDR3 has 15 residues. CDR3: CASSTDRIQGQPQHF. The CDR3 coding sequence is TGTGCCAGCAGCACGGACAGGATACAGGGACAGCCCCAGCATTTT.

The chain has TRBV6-5 and TRBJ1-3; unclear D gene. This CDR3 contains 15 residues. The V gene lost 5 bases and the J gene lost 8 bases, with 19 bases spanning the gap. Per germline, CDR1 MNHEY and CDR2 SVGAGI. The CDR3 loop reads CASSLSGAARDTIYF. Written as DNA, the CDR3 is TGTGCCAGCAGTCTGAGCGGAGCGGCCCGGGACACCATATATTTT.

The rearrangement joins TRBV6-5 to TRBJ2-2; D unclear. V lost 0 bases and J 7 bases, leaving 12 bases between the germline ends. CDR1 and CDR2 (germline): MNHEY, SVGAGI. The CDR3 consists of 15 residues. As DNA, the CDR3 is TGTGCCAGCAGTTACTCTATTTACCTCGGCGGGGAGCTGTTTTTT. Translated: CASSYSIYLGGELFF.

In its sample, this clone was seen a few times. V and J are TRBV6-1 and TRBJ2-7; 8 nucleotides line up with TRBD1. The trim removed 8 bases at V and 5 bases at J, leaving 8 bases unmatched. The CDR3 covers 13 residues. Germline CDR1 and CDR2: MNHNS and SASEGT. The chain's CDR3 is CASGDRGIDEQYF. In DNA, the CDR3 is TGTGCCAGCGGAGACAGGGGTATCGACGAGCAGTACTTC.

Details on this clone: One end of the junction fails to match germline, which may point to a read error. CDR3 region: CASSLGQGQSWNPEAFF. The CDR3 nucleotides are TGTGCCAGCAGCTTAGGACAGGGGCAGAGTTGGAACCCTGAAGCTTTCTTT. V usage is TRBV7-3 and J usage is TRBJ1-1, with TRBD1 matching over 9 bases. The length of the CDR3 is 17 residues. Germline-derived CDR1 and CDR2 are SGHTA and FQGTGA.

The chain couples TRBV27 to TRBJ2-3, with 14 bases aligning to TRBD2. Trimming cost V 4 bases and J 4 bases; bases outside gene matches: 4. Looked up from germline, CDR1 is MNHEY and CDR2 is SMNVEV (reference sequence). The CDR3 loop spans 16 amino acids. The CDR3: CASSSGLAGVADTQYF. CDR3 bases: TGTGCCAGCAGTTCGGGACTAGCGGGGGTAGCAGATACGCAGTATTTT.

CDR3 region: CASSLRDRGLYNEQFF. The CDR3 DNA reads TGTGCCAGCAGCCTTAGGGACAGGGGCCTCTACAATGAGCAGTTCTTC. The chain has TRBV5-8 and TRBJ2-1, with 10 bases matching TRBD1. Trimming took 4 bases from V and 3 from J; bases not matched to a gene: 7. Germline values: CDR1 SGHTS, CDR2 YDEGEE. This CDR3 is 16 amino acids long.

V and J are TRBV5-1 and TRBJ2-7, with 8 positions matching TRBD2. Germline CDR1 reads SGHRS; CDR2 reads YFSETQ. The CDR3 is made up of 16 amino acids. The V segment lost 0 bases and the J segment 1 base; nucleotides outside the gene matches: 6. CDR3: CASSLVGAGGSYEQYF. The CDR3 DNA is TGCGCCAGCAGCTTGGTCGGTGCGGGGGGATCCTACGAGCAGTACTTC.